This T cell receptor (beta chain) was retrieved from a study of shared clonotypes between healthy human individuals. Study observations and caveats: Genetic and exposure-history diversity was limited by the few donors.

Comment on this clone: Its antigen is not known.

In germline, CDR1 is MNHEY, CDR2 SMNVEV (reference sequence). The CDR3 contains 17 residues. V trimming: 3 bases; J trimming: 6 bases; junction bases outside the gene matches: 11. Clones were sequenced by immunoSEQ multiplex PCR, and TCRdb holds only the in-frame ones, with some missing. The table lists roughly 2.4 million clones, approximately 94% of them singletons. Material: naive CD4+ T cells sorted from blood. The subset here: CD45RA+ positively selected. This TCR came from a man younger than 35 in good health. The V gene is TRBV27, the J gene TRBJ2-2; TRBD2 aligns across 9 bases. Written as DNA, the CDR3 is TGTGCCAGCAGTTTCGGATTTCGCGGGGGGGCGGCCGGGGAGCTGTTTTTT. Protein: CASSFGFRGGAAGELFF.